This is a list of T cell receptor beta chains from one sample in a study of response to subunit inactivated influenza vaccine. One entry per CDR3 protein results from TCRdb running MiXCR on the RT-PCR reads. The table records 530,000 or so distinct CDR3 sequences, 12% of them present only once. The material sequenced was PBMCs from blood, taken on the day of vaccination. These receptors originate from a man aged 45 to 65 who received an inactivated influenza vaccine. Both conserved end residues are part of each CDR3. A D gene is named only where the DNA matches it firmly. Expanded clones are given a class, and other clones once, few, many or no size at all.

j_call cdr3_length d_call clone_size v_call cdr3_nt cdr3_aa
TRBJ1-2 13 NA few TRBV12-3/TRBV12-4 TGTGCCAGCAGTTTTAAGGAAGTCGCTGGCTACACCTTC CASSFKEVAGYTF
TRBJ2-1 15 TRBD2 many TRBV9 TGTGCCAGCAGCGCTAGCGGGAGGGCCTACAATGAGCAGTTCTTC CASSASGRAYNEQFF
TRBJ2-1 16 NA NA TRBV6-2/TRBV6-3 TGTGCCAGCAGTTACTCCCTGCGTATCCCTTACAATGAGCAGTTCTTC CASSYSLRIPYNEQFF
TRBJ2-3 16 TRBD2 NA TRBV7-2 TGTGCCAGCAGCTCGACTAGCGGGAGTTTAACAGATACGCAGTATTTT CASSSTSGSLTDTQYF
TRBJ2-1 15 NA many TRBV4-3 TGCGCCAGCAGCCAAGATGTGCGGAGCTACAATGAGCAGTTCTTC CASSQDVRSYNEQFF
TRBJ2-1 16 NA few TRBV7-9 TGTGCCAGCAGCCAGGAATGGGGCACCTCCTACAATGAGCAGTTCTTC CASSQEWGTSYNEQFF
TRBJ2-7 13 TRBD1 few TRBV20-1 TGCAGTGCGGGGACAGGGAGCTCCTACGAGCAGTACTTC CSAGTGSSYEQYF
TRBJ1-5 18 NA NA TRBV6-2/TRBV6-3 TGTGCCAGCAGTTACTCGGGAAGATGGGACCAGAGCAATCAGCCCCAGCATTTT CASSYSGRWDQSNQPQHF
TRBJ2-2 16 NA few TRBV4-1 TGCGCCAGCAGCCAAGGTGGGGATCCGGGCACCGGGGAGCTGTTTTTT CASSQGGDPGTGELFF
TRBJ2-5 16 TRBD2 NA TRBV20-1 TGCAGTGCTAGAGCCTTACTAGCGGGGGGGCGTGAGACCCAGTACTTC CSARALLAGGRETQYF
TRBJ2-2 14 TRBD1 NA TRBV4-3 TGCGCCAGCAGCCTTAATAGGGGGCTCGGGGAGCTGTTTTTT CASSLNRGLGELFF
TRBJ2-5 15 TRBD2 many TRBV12-3/TRBV12-4 TGTGCCAGCAGTCCCCGACTAGCGGGAGCAGAGACCCAGTACTTC CASSPRLAGAETQYF
TRBJ2-3 15 NA few TRBV21-1 TGTGCCAGCAGCGCCGGGGGGATTGTTACAGATACGCAGTATTTT CASSAGGIVTDTQYF
TRBJ2-7 14 NA few TRBV6-5 TGTGCCAGCAGTTACTCGAGGCAGTCCTACGAGCAGTACTTC CASSYSRQSYEQYF
TRBJ2-7 15 TRBD2 few TRBV20-1 TGCAGTGCTGTTAACCTAGCGGGATATGTCTACGAGCAGTACTTC CSAVNLAGYVYEQYF
TRBJ2-3 15 NA NA TRBV19 TGTGCCAGTAGTCCCGAACCGGCGGCCACAGATACGCAGTATTTT CASSPEPAATDTQYF
TRBJ2-2 15 NA NA TRBV19 TGTGCCAGTAGTATAGAAGGGGGTGACACCGGGGAGCTGTTTTTT CASSIEGGDTGELFF
TRBJ2-2 15 TRBD2 many TRBV5-1 TGCGCCAGCAGCTTGGGCGGGAGGAAGACCGGGGAGCTGTTTTTT CASSLGGRKTGELFF
TRBJ2-3 17 TRBD2 NA TRBV20-1 TGCAGTGCTAGCTGGTTACTAGCGGGGTACCACACAGATACGCAGTATTTT CSASWLLAGYHTDTQYF
TRBJ2-3 16 TRBD2 NA TRBV10-3 TGTGCCATCAGGGGACAAGCGGGAGTAGGGCCGGAGTCGCAGTATTTT CAIRGQAGVGPESQYF
TRBJ2-3 15 NA few TRBV27 TGTGCCAGCAGTTCCGGGACTGTCAGCGGAGATACGCAGTATTTT CASSSGTVSGDTQYF
TRBJ2-2 14 NA NA TRBV6-1 TGTGCCGGAATTATAGTGATATGGCCCGGGGAGCTGTTTTTT CAGIIVIWPGELFF
TRBJ2-6 16 NA few TRBV29-1 TGCAGCGTTCACGCCCCGGACCCCTCTGGGGCCAACGTCCTGACTTTC CSVHAPDPSGANVLTF
TRBJ2-7 14 NA many TRBV5-1 TGCGCCAGCAGCTTAAGGGACACCACCTACGAGCAGTACTTC CASSLRDTTYEQYF
TRBJ2-7 14 TRBD1 few TRBV20-1 TGCAGTGCCCCAAACCGGGACAGGGCCTACGAGCAGTACTTC CSAPNRDRAYEQYF
TRBJ1-2 14 NA many TRBV7-9 TGTGCCAGCAGCTCACCGGGGGCGATCTATGGCTACACCTTC CASSSPGAIYGYTF
TRBJ2-7 12 NA many TRBV28 TGTGCCAGCGGCAGGAGCTCCTACGAGCAGTACTTC CASGRSSYEQYF
TRBJ2-1 16 TRBD2 NA TRBV20-1 TGCAGTGCTAGAGTGGGGGGAGGGTTCCCTGGAAATGAGCAGTTCTTC CSARVGGGFPGNEQFF
TRBJ1-2 14 NA NA TRBV6-2/TRBV6-3 TGTGCCAGCAGACCCACCCACGGTTTCTATGGCTACACCTTC CASRPTHGFYGYTF
TRBJ2-1 13 TRBD2 NA TRBV4-1 TGCGCCAGCAGCCAAGTATTGGGGGGGGTTAGGTTCTTC CASSQVLGGVRFF
TRBJ2-7 15 TRBD2 NA TRBV29-1 TGCAGCGTAGTAGCCTTGGCGGGAGGGACCTACGAGCAGTACTTC CSVVALAGGTYEQYF
TRBJ2-7 15 TRBD2 few TRBV12-3/TRBV12-4 TGTGCCAGCAGACTGGGGCTAGCGGGAGTCTACGAGCAGTACTTC CASRLGLAGVYEQYF
TRBJ1-5 15 NA NA TRBV28 TGTGCCAGCAGTTTTTTCAGGGTGAGCAATCAGCCCCAGCATTTT CASSFFRVSNQPQHF
TRBJ2-2 14 NA NA TRBV12-3/TRBV12-4 TGTGCCAGCAGTTTCGAGGGGGTCGTCGGGGAGCTGTTTTTT CASSFEGVVGELFF
TRBJ2-7 12 NA few TRBV12-3/TRBV12-4 TGTGCCAGCAGTTTGGACTTTGTATCGCAGTACTTC CASSLDFVSQYF
TRBJ2-3 12 NA many TRBV7-9 TGTGCCAGCAGCTTAGCTCACGATACGCAGTATTTT CASSLAHDTQYF
TRBJ2-7 14 NA NA TRBV5-5 TGTGCCAGCAGCTTCTCGGCAGGGAAGGGCGAGCAGTACTTC CASSFSAGKGEQYF
TRBJ2-7 13 NA many TRBV7-2 TGTGCCAGCAGCTTATTCACAGGGAACGAGCAGTACTTC CASSLFTGNEQYF
TRBJ2-5 14 NA many TRBV12-3/TRBV12-4 TGTGCCAGCACACATAGCGGCCAAGAAGAGACCCAGTACTTC CASTHSGQEETQYF
TRBJ2-1 14 NA few TRBV7-2 TGTGCCAGCAGGCCCGAGAGCTCCTACAATGAGCAGTTCTTC CASRPESSYNEQFF
TRBJ2-7 15 NA NA TRBV20-1 TGCATTGCTAGAGATCGACTAGAGGCGGACTACGAGCAGTACTTC CIARDRLEADYEQYF
TRBJ2-7 15 NA many TRBV7-2 TGTGCCAGCAGCTCCCCTCCGACAGGAACCTACGAGCAGTACTTC CASSSPPTGTYEQYF
TRBJ2-7 14 NA few TRBV5-1 TGCGCCAGCAGCCCTCTTCCGTCCTCCTACGAGCAGTACTTC CASSPLPSSYEQYF
TRBJ2-7 14 NA NA TRBV7-2 TGTGCCAGCAGCCTTCAAGACGGGTCCTACGAGCAGTACTTC CASSLQDGSYEQYF
TRBJ2-1 16 TRBD2 few TRBV24-1 TGTGCCACCAGTGATTTGGGGCTAGCGGGAGTGAGTGAGCAGTTCTTC CATSDLGLAGVSEQFF
TRBJ2-1 16 TRBD2 few TRBV15 TGTGCCACCAGCACCCGAGGCGGGGGTATCTACAATGAGCAGTTCTTC CATSTRGGGIYNEQFF
TRBJ1-2 12 NA few TRBV27 TGTGCCAGCAGCAGGGGTAACTATGGCTACACCTTC CASSRGNYGYTF
TRBJ1-6 16 TRBD1 few TRBV5-1 TGCGCCAGCAGCTCATCCGGGACAGCGCCCAATTCACCCCTCCACTTT CASSSSGTAPNSPLHF
TRBJ1-1 13 NA NA TRBV21-1 TGTGCCAGCAGGACAGGGGGCCGGACTGAAGCTTTCTTT CASRTGGRTEAFF
TRBJ2-1 13 TRBD2 NA TRBV4-1 TGCGCCAGCAGCGCGCTCGGGGGGTATGAGCAGTTCTTC CASSALGGYEQFF
TRBJ2-7 12 TRBD1 once TRBV29-1 TGCAGCGTTCACACAGGGACAGGCGAGCAGTACTTC CSVHTGTGEQYF
TRBJ2-5 13 NA few TRBV6-6 TGTGCCAGCAGTGAGCCTAACACCGAGTCCCAGTACTTC CASSEPNTESQYF
TRBJ2-5 16 TRBD1 few TRBV5-5 TGTGCCAGCAGCTTGGAAGGACAGGGCCCGTCGGAGACCCAGTACTTC CASSLEGQGPSETQYF
TRBJ2-7 13 NA many TRBV12-3/TRBV12-4 TGTGCCAGCAGCCGAACAGGGTCCTACGAGCAGTACTTC CASSRTGSYEQYF